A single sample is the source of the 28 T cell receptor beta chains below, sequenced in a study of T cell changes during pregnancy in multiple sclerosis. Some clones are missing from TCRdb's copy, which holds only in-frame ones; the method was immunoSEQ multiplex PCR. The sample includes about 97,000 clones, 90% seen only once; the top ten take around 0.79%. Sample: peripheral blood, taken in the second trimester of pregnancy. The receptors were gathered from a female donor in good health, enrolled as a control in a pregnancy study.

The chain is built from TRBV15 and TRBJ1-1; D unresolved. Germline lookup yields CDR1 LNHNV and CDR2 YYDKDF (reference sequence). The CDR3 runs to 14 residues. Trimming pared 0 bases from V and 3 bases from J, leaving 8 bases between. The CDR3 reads CATSRDLSDTEAFF. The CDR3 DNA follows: TGTGCCACCAGCAGAGATCTCAGCGACACTGAAGCTTTCTTT.

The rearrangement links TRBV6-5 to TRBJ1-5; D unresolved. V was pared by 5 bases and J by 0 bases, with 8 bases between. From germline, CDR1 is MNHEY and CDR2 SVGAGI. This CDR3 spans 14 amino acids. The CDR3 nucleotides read TGTGCCAGCAGTCCGCGAGTTAGCAATCAGCCCCAGCATTTT. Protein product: CASSPRVSNQPQHF.

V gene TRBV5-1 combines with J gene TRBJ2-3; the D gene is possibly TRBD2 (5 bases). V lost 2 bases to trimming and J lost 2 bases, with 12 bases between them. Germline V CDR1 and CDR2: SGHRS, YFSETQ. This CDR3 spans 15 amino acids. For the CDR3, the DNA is TGCGCCAGCAGCTTCGGGGAGTCGTACACAGATACGCAGTATTTT. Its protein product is CASSFGESYTDTQYF.

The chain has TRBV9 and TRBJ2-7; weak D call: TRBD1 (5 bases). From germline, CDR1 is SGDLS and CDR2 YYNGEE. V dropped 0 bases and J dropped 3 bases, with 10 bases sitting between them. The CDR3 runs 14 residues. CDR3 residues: CASSVGVRDYEQYF. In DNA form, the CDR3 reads TGTGCCAGCAGCGTAGGGGTCAGGGACTACGAGCAGTACTTC.

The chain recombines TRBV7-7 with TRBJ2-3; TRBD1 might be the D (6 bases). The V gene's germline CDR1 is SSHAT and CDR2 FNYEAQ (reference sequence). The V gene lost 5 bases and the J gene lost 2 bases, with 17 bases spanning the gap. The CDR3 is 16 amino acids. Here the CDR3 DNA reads TGTGCCAGCAGCCCCGGGTGGGGGCCCAACACAGATACGCAGTATTTT. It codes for CASSPGWGPNTDTQYF.

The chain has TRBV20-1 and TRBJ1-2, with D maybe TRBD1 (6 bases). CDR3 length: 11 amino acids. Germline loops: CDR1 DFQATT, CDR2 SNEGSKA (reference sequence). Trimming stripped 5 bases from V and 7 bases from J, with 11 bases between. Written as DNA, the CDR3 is TGCAGTGCTCCAACAGGGACTGGCTACACCTTC. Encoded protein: CSAPTGTGYTF.

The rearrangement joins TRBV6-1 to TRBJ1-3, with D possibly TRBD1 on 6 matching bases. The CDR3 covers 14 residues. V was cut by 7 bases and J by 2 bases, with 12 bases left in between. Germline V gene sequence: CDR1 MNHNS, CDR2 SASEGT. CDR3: CASTRGSTGNTIYF. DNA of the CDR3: TGTGCCAGCACCAGGGGATCGACTGGAAACACCATATATTTT.

The CDR3 protein is CASTTPGSGRMGYEQYF. In DNA, the CDR3 is TGTGCCAGCACCACCCCCGGGAGCGGGAGGATGGGCTACGAGCAGTACTTC. The chain employs TRBV28 and TRBJ2-7; 9 bases line up with TRBD2. The junction had 16 bases not matched to a gene; V was cut back by 7 bases and J by 3 bases. This CDR3 contains 17 residues. Germline CDR1 is MDHEN and CDR2 is SYDVKM.

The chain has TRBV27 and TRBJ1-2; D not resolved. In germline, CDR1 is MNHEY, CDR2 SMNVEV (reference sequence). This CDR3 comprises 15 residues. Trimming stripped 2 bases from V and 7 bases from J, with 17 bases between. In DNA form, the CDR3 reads TGTGCCAGCAGTTTAAGGGAGGGAAATAGGGCTGGCTACACCTTC. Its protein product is CASSLREGNRAGYTF.

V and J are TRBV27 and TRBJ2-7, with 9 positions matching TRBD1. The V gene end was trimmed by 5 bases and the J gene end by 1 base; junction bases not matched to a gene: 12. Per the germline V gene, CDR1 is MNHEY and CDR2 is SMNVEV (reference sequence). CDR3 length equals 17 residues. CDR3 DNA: TGTGCCAGCAGTCCTCCCCGGGACAGGGAGAGGTCCTACGAGCAGTACTTC. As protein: CASSPPRDRERSYEQYF.

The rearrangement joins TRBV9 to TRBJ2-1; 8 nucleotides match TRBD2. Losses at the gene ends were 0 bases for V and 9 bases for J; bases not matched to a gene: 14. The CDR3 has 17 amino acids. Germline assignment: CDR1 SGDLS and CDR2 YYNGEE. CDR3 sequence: CASSVDWLAGGGGEQFF. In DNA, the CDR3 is TGTGCCAGCAGCGTAGATTGGCTAGCGGGCGGAGGGGGTGAGCAGTTCTTC.

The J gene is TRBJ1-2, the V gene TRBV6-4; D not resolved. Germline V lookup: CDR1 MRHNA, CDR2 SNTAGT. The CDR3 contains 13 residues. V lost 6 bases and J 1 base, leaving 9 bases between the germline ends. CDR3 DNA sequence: TGTGCCAGCAGCCCCGGGATTAACTATGGCTACACCTTC. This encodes CASSPGINYGYTF.

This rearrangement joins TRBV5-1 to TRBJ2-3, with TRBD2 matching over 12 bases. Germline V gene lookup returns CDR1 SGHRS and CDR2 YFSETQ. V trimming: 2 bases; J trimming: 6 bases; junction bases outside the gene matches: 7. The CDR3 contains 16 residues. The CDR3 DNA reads TGCGCCAGCAGCTTCTCTAGCGGGGGGGCCGGCGATACGCAGTATTTT. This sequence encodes CASSFSSGGAGDTQYF.

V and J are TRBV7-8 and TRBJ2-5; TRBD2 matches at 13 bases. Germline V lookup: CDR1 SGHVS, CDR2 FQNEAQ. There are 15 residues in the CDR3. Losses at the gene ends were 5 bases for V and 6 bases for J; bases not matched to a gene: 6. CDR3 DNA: TGTGCCAGCAGCCCCCGGACTAGCGGGGGTCAGACCCAGTACTTC. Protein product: CASSPRTSGGQTQYF.

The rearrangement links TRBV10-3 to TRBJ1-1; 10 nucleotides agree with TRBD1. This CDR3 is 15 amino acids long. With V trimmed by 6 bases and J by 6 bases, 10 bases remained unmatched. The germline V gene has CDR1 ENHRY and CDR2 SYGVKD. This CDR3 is CAISRQGASAAEAFF. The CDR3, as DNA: TGTGCCATCAGCAGACAGGGGGCGTCGGCAGCTGAAGCTTTCTTT.

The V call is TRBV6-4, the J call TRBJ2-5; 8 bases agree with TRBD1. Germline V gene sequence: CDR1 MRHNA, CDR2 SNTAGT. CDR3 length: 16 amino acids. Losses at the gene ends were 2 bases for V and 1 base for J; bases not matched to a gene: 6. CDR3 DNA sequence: TGTGCCAGCAGTGACCGACAGGGGAGACTCCAAGAGACCCAGTACTTC. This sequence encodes CASSDRQGRLQETQYF.

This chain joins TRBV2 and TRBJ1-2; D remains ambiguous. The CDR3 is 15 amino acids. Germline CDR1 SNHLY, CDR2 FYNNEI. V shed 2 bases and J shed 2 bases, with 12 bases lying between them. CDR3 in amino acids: CASSESRLINYGYTF. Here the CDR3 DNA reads TGTGCCAGCAGTGAATCGAGACTTATAAACTATGGCTACACCTTC.

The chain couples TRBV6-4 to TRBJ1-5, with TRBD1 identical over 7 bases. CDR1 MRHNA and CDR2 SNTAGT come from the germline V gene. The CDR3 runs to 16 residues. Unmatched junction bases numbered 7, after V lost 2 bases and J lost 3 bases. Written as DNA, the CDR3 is TGTGCCAGCAGTGACGGACAGGTTAGAGTCAATCAGCCCCAGCATTTT. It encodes CASSDGQVRVNQPQHF.

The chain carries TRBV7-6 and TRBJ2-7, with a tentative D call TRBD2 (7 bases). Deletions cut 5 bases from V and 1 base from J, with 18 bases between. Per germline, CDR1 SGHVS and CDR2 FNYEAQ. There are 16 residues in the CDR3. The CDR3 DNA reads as TGTGCCAGCAGCCTAACCTCGGGGGGCTGGTCCTACGAGCAGTACTTC. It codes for CASSLTSGGWSYEQYF. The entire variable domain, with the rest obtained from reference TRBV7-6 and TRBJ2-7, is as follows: GAGVSQSPRYKVTKRGQDVALRCDPISGHVSLYWYRQALGQGPEFLTYFNYEAQQDKSGLPNDRFSAERPEGSISTLTIQRTEQRDSAMYRCASSLTSGGWSYEQYFGPGTRLTVT.

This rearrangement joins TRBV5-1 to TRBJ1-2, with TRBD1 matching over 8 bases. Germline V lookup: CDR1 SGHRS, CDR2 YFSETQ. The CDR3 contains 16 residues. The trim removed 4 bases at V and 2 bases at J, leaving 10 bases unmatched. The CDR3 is CASSISGQGPNYGYTF. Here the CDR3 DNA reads TGCGCCAGCAGCATATCCGGACAGGGCCCAAACTATGGCTACACCTTC.

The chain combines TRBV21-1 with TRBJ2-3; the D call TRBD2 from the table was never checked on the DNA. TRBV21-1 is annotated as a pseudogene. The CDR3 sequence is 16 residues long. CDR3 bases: TGTGCCAGCAGCAAAGACCGAGTAGTATGCACAGATACGCAGTATTTT. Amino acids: CASSKDRVVCTDTQYF.

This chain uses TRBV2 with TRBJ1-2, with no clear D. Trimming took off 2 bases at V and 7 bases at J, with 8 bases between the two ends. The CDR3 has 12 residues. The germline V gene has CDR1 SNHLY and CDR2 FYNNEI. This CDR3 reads CASSELSGGYTF. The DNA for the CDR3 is TGTGCCAGCAGTGAATTATCGGGTGGCTACACCTTC.

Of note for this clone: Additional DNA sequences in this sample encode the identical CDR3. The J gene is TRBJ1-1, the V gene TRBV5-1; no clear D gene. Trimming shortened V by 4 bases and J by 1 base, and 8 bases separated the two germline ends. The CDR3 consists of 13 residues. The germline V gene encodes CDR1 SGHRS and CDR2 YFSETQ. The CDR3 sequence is CASSSTANTEAFF. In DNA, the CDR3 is TGCGCCAGCAGCAGTACAGCGAACACTGAAGCTTTCTTT.

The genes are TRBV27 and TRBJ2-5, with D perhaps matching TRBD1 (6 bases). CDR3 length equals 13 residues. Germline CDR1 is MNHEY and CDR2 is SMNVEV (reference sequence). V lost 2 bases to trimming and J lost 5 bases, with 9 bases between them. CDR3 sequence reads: CASSLTRGETQYF. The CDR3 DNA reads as TGTGCCAGCAGTTTAACAAGGGGGGAGACCCAGTACTTC.

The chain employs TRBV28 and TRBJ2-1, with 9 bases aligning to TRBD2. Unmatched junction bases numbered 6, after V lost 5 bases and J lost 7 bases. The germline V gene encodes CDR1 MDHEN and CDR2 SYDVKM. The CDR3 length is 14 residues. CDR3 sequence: CASSSGRTWNEQFF. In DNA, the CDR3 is TGTGCCAGCAGTAGCGGGAGGACTTGGAATGAGCAGTTCTTC.

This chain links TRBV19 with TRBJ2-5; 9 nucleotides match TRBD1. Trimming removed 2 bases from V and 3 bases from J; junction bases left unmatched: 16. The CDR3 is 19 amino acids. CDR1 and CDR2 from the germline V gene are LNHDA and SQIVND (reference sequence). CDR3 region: CASSIRFGGDRGKKETQYF. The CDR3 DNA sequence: TGTGCCAGTAGTATACGTTTTGGGGGAGACAGGGGGAAGAAAGAGACCCAGTACTTC.

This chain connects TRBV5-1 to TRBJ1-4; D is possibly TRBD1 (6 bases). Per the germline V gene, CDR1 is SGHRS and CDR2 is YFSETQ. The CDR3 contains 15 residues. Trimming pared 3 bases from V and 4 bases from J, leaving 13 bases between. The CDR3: CASSSGGLGNEKLFF. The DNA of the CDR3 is TGCGCCAGCAGCTCGGGGGGGCTAGGTAATGAAAAACTGTTTTTT.

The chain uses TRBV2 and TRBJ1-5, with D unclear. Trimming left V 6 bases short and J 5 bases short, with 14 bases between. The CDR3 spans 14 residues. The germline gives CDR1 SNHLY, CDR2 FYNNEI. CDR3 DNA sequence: TGTGCCAGCAGACCCGAGGGATCGTATCAGCCCCAGCATTTT. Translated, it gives CASRPEGSYQPQHF.